This is a list of T cell receptor beta chains from one sample in a study of T-cell reconstitution after alpha-beta-depleted transplantation in children. TCRdb re-called the PCR reads through MiXCR, storing one row per CDR3 protein. The sample lists some 240,000 distinct CDR3 sequences; around 12% were seen once. Specimen: PBMCs from the stem cell graft donor, collected from the stem cell graft. These receptors were collected from a human donor who donated a stem cell graft to a child with acute lymphoblastic leukemia. Each CDR3 is given with its conserved first and last residue. D genes are given only for firm matches. Clone size is given for some rows only: seen once, a few or many times, or a class if the clone is expanded.

V	size	D	J	DNA	CDR3
TRBV5-1	many	-	TRBJ2-2	TGCGCCAGCATAAGATCAGGGCTAAATAACACCGGGGAGCTGTTTTTT	CASIRSGLNNTGELFF
TRBV12-3/TRBV12-4	many	-	TRBJ1-4	TGTGCCAGCGGATCGGAGTCTGAAAAACTGTTTTTT	CASGSESEKLFF
TRBV28	many	-	TRBJ2-7	TGTGCCAGCAGTTTAAGACCCTACGGGAGAAGCTCCTACGAGCAGTACTTC	CASSLRPYGRSSYEQYF
TRBV27	many	-	TRBJ1-2	TGTGCCAGCAGTTTGGATGCCGGAGACGGACTTTGGGACTATGGCTACACCTTC	CASSLDAGDGLWDYGYTF
TRBV9	-	-	TRBJ1-1	TGTGCCAGCAGCGCCGGACAAGGATTGAACACTGAAGCTTTCTTT	CASSAGQGLNTEAFF
TRBV28	many	-	TRBJ2-7	TGTGCCAGCAGTTTGGCCCCTACCTCCTACGAGCAGTACTTC	CASSLAPTSYEQYF
TRBV4-3	many	TRBD2	TRBJ2-1	TGCGCCAGCAGCCACGGGAGGGGCTACAATGAGCAGTTCTTC	CASSHGRGYNEQFF
TRBV7-9	many	TRBD1	TRBJ1-2	TGTGCCAGCAGCCCAACAGGGGCGAGAAATGGCTACACCTTC	CASSPTGARNGYTF
TRBV28	many	TRBD1	TRBJ1-2	TGTGCCAGCAGTCCACGCGGACAGGGCTTCGTTGGCTACACCTTC	CASSPRGQGFVGYTF
TRBV9	-	-	TRBJ2-1	TGTGCCAGCAGCGACGGGGGTAGCTCCTACAATGAGCAGTTCTTC	CASSDGGSSYNEQFF
TRBV20-1	many	-	TRBJ2-7	TGCAGTGCTAGGCAGATAGGGGGCTACGAGCAGTACTTC	CSARQIGGYEQYF
TRBV7-2	-	-	TRBJ2-3	TGTGCCAGCAGCTTAGTCCCGGGGGGCTCCGGAGGGACGCAGTATTTT	CASSLVPGGSGGTQYF
TRBV5-4	-	TRBD1	TRBJ2-7	TGTGCCAGCAGCCCGGGTCCGGGGACAGGCGGTATCGACGAGCAGTACTTC	CASSPGPGTGGIDEQYF
TRBV5-1	-	TRBD1	TRBJ1-6	TGCGCCAGCAGCTTCGAAGGGGGCGATTCACCCCTCCACTTT	CASSFEGGDSPLHF
TRBV20-1	many	TRBD2	TRBJ2-1	TGCAGTGCGAGTCCGGGGGGGTACAATGAGCAGTTCTTC	CSASPGGYNEQFF
TRBV20-1	many	-	TRBJ1-1	TGCAGTGTCCAGCTCCCTGAAGCTTTCTTT	CSVQLPEAFF
TRBV27	many	TRBD1	TRBJ1-2	TGTGCCAGCAGTTTATCAGCGGGACAGGTCTATGGCTACACCTTC	CASSLSAGQVYGYTF
TRBV20-1	many	-	TRBJ2-7	TGCAGTGCCTGTAGCAAAACCTACGAGCAGTACTTC	CSACSKTYEQYF
TRBV6-5	many	-	TRBJ2-2	TGTGCCAGCAGTTACGTCCCAGACACCGGGGAGCTGTTTTTT	CASSYVPDTGELFF
TRBV7-2	many	-	TRBJ1-1	TGTGCCAGCAGGGAGGACCAGAACACTGAAGCTTTCTTT	CASREDQNTEAFF
TRBV29-1	few	TRBD2	TRBJ2-1	TGCAGCGTTCAGTGGGAGGGAGGGCCTTGGGGGTCATACAATGAGCAGTTCTTC	CSVQWEGGPWGSYNEQFF
TRBV7-6	-	-	TRBJ1-1	TGTGCCAGCAGCTTACGGGAAGGTGAAGCTTTCTTT	CASSLREGEAFF
TRBV3-1	many	TRBD1	TRBJ2-7	TGTGCCAGCAGCCAAGGGGGACAGCTATACGAGCAGTACTTC	CASSQGGQLYEQYF
TRBV28	many	TRBD1	TRBJ1-1	TGTGCCAGCAATACCCCCAGGGGGGTGAACACTGAAGCTTTCTTT	CASNTPRGVNTEAFF
TRBV4-3	many	-	TRBJ2-7	TGCGCCAGCAGCCAAGGGGCAGGGAGCTACGAGCAGTACTTC	CASSQGAGSYEQYF
TRBV28	few	TRBD1	TRBJ2-7	TGTGCCAGCAGTTTTTCAACAGGGGCCTACGAGCAGTACTTC	CASSFSTGAYEQYF
TRBV7-9	many	TRBD1	TRBJ1-2	TGTGCCAGCAGCCCTGGGGACAGGGTATTTTACTATGGCTACACCTTC	CASSPGDRVFYYGYTF
TRBV5-8	many	-	TRBJ1-1	TGTGCCAGCAGCTTCGGGAATGAAGCTTTCTTT	CASSFGNEAFF
TRBV11-2	few	TRBD1	TRBJ1-6	TGTGCCAGCAGCTTAACCAGGGGGCAAGGGTCACCCCTCCACTTT	CASSLTRGQGSPLHF
TRBV18	many	-	TRBJ1-4	TGTGCCAGCTCACCAGGATCAACTAATGAAAAACTGTTTTTT	CASSPGSTNEKLFF
TRBV6-2/TRBV6-3	many	-	TRBJ1-5	TGTGCCAGCAGTCGGGACCGGCTTCAGCCCCAGCATTTT	CASSRDRLQPQHF
TRBV13	-	-	TRBJ1-1	TGTGCCAGCAGTCGACACTTGAACACTGAAGCTTTCTTT	CASSRHLNTEAFF
TRBV7-9	-	-	TRBJ2-5	TGTGCCAGCAGATTAGCGCGTTTCACCCCGGGTTTGTCCCAGTACTTC	CASRLARFTPGLSQYF
TRBV14	-	-	TRBJ1-2	TGTGCCAGCAGCCCCGGGAGCTATGGCTACACCTTC	CASSPGSYGYTF
TRBV4-3	few	TRBD2	TRBJ2-1	TGCGCCAGCAGCCTGCAAGCGGGGGGGCTCCACAATGAGCAGTTCTTC	CASSLQAGGLHNEQFF
TRBV12-3/TRBV12-4	many	-	TRBJ1-2	TGTGCCAGCAGTCTCCCCATTGAGGACGGCTACACCTTC	CASSLPIEDGYTF
TRBV14	-	-	TRBJ2-2	TGTGCCAGCAGCCAAGATTTGGGAAAGGCCAGAGAGGTGTTTTTT	CASSQDLGKAREVFF
TRBV20-1	many	-	TRBJ2-1	TGCAGTGCTAGGGCCCTGGGCTACAATGAGCAGTTCTTC	CSARALGYNEQFF
TRBV28	many	-	TRBJ1-6	TGTGCCAGCACTTCCCTTAGGGGGGCCCTCCACTTT	CASTSLRGALHF
TRBV7-2	many	-	TRBJ2-5	TGTGCCAGCAGCTCCGCCCAAGAGACCCAGTACTTC	CASSSAQETQYF
TRBV18	many	TRBD2	TRBJ2-1	TGTGCCAGCTCACCACCTGATAGCGGGGGCCCCTACAATGAGCAGTTCTTC	CASSPPDSGGPYNEQFF
TRBV7-2	many	-	TRBJ2-6	TGTGCCACCTGGGTTACCTCTGGGGCCAACGTCCTGACTTTC	CATWVTSGANVLTF
TRBV6-5	many	-	TRBJ2-7	TGTGCCAGCAGTTACGATCCAAGGGTGGGGGAGCAGTACTTC	CASSYDPRVGEQYF
TRBV10-3	many	-	TRBJ2-1	TGTGCCATCAAGGGTGAATATATGGATGAGCAGTTCTTC	CAIKGEYMDEQFF
TRBV4-1	many	-	TRBJ1-5	TGCGCCAGCAGCCAAGGCACGGGACACCATCAGCCCCAGCATTTT	CASSQGTGHHQPQHF
TRBV28	many	TRBD1	TRBJ2-4	TGTGCCAGCAGCATACAGGGGGCAGGAAACATTCAGTACTTC	CASSIQGAGNIQYF
TRBV24-1	few	TRBD1	TRBJ2-2	TGTGCCACCAGTGAAACCAGGACAGGGCGGACCGGGGAGCTGTTTTTT	CATSETRTGRTGELFF
TRBV3-1	many	-	TRBJ2-7	TGTGCCAGCAGCCAAGATCGGGGGGCCCACTACGAGCAGTACTTC	CASSQDRGAHYEQYF
TRBV20-1	many	-	TRBJ2-3	TGCAGTGCTGGCTGCAGAACTCAGGGGGACTATAGCACAGATACGCAGTATTTT	CSAGCRTQGDYSTDTQYF
TRBV2	many	TRBD1	TRBJ1-5	TGTGCCAGCAGTCCCGACAGGGGTAGGCAGCCCCAGCATTTT	CASSPDRGRQPQHF
TRBV19	once	-	TRBJ1-1	TGTGCCAGTAGTACACAAATGAACACTGAAGCTTTCTTT	CASSTQMNTEAFF
TRBV20-1	-	TRBD2	TRBJ2-7	TGCAGTGCTAGAGGACCCGGGACTAGCATCCTACCCTACGAGCAGTACTTC	CSARGPGTSILPYEQYF
TRBV29-1	many	TRBD1	TRBJ2-1	TGCAGCGTAGTCGGGACAGGGGTTGGTAATGAGCAGTTCTTC	CSVVGTGVGNEQFF
TRBV5-1	-	TRBD2	TRBJ2-7	TGCGCCAGCAGCTGGACTAGCGGGCCATCCTACGAGCAGTACTTC	CASSWTSGPSYEQYF
TRBV5-5	many	-	TRBJ2-1	TGTGCCAGCAGCGGGACCGGTGGGTATGAGCAGTTCTTC	CASSGTGGYEQFF